The 10 T cell receptor beta chains in this list originate from one sample, sequenced in a study of blood T cell repertoires in COVID-19. The method was immunoSEQ multiplex PCR; TCRdb's version includes in-frame clones alone and lacks a portion of them. The data hold 160,000 or so clones, with approximately 90% observed a single time. Sequenced material: peripheral blood. These TCRs come from a woman between 65 and 79 years old with acute or convalescent COVID-19.

This sequence joins TRBV4-1 and TRBJ1-2, with 7 nucleotides matching TRBD1. The germline CDR1 and CDR2 sequences are MGHRA and YSYEKL. J was trimmed by 4 bases and V by 0 bases; bases with no gene match: 5. The CDR3 contains 15 residues. The chain's CDR3 is CASSQERGPGYGYTF. The CDR3 nucleotides read TGCGCCAGCAGCCAAGAAAGGGGGCCGGGCTATGGCTACACCTTC.

The gene calls are TRBV19 and TRBJ2-1; TRBD2 aligns across 14 bases. Germline trimming cut 5 bases from V and 4 bases from J; bases unmatched to any gene: 7. This CDR3 has 17 amino acids. The germline gives CDR1 LNHDA, CDR2 SQIVND (reference sequence). Here the CDR3 reads CASSPSGLAGGYNEQFF. CDR3 coding DNA: TGTGCCAGTAGTCCCTCCGGACTAGCGGGGGGATACAATGAGCAGTTCTTC.

The CDR3 region has the DNA TGTGCCAGCTCACGGGACAGGGACGCCTATGGCTACACCTTC. Protein sequence: CASSRDRDAYGYTF. V is TRBV18 and J is TRBJ1-2; TRBD1 aligns across 9 bases. CDR3 length equals 14 residues. Trimming took 4 bases from V and 4 from J; bases not matched to a gene: 4. CDR1 is KGHSH, CDR2 LQKENI, per germline.

The chain carries TRBV4-1 and TRBJ2-3, with 9 bases lining up with TRBD1. The CDR3 is 16 amino acids. CDR1 and CDR2 (germline): MGHRA, YSYEKL. J was trimmed by 3 bases and V by 1 base; bases with no gene match: 5. DNA of the CDR3: TGCGCCAGCAGCCAAGGAACCGGGACAGGGACAGATACGCAGTATTTT. As protein: CASSQGTGTGTDTQYF.

The genes are TRBV9 and TRBJ2-7; D might be TRBD2 (6 bases). V was pared by 5 bases and J by 2 bases, with 14 bases between. The CDR3 loop spans 14 amino acids. Germline V gene lookup returns CDR1 SGDLS and CDR2 YYNGEE. Written as DNA, the CDR3 is TGTGCCAGCAGTAAGGACTACGGGACCTACGAGCAGTACTTC. Its protein is CASSKDYGTYEQYF.

This chain links TRBV6-1 with TRBJ1-2; D call uncertain. Trimming shortened V by 3 bases and J by 0 bases, and 17 bases separated the two germline ends. From germline, CDR1 is MNHNS and CDR2 SASEGT. The CDR3 extends over 17 amino acids. CDR3 coding DNA: TGTGCCAGCAGTGACGGGGTCTTCCGAAGAACTAACTATGGCTACACCTTC. It translates to CASSDGVFRRTNYGYTF.

V gene TRBV4-1 combines with J gene TRBJ2-3, with 11 bases aligning to TRBD2. The CDR3 sequence is 18 residues long. Germline V CDR1 and CDR2: MGHRA, YSYEKL. Trimming at V came to 3 bases and at J to 6 bases, leaving 14 bases not matched to a gene. The CDR3 region is CASSHSLTSGALSDTQYF. CDR3 in DNA: TGCGCCAGCAGCCACTCCCTGACTAGCGGGGCCCTGTCGGATACGCAGTATTTT.

The chain carries TRBV19 and TRBJ1-4; weak D call: TRBD1 (6 bases). The CDR3 is 16 residues long. The V end lost 6 bases, the J end lost 0 bases, and 14 bases lay between the germline ends. Germline V CDR1 and CDR2: LNHDA, SQIVND (reference sequence). DNA of the CDR3: TGTGCCAGTAGGGCCTCCGGGACATCAACTAATGAAAAACTGTTTTTT. This codes for CASRASGTSTNEKLFF.

V and J are TRBV15 and TRBJ2-5; no firm D call. Trimming removed 0 bases from V and 5 bases from J, with 13 bases in between. CDR1 and CDR2 from the germline V gene are LNHNV and YYDKDF (reference sequence). The CDR3 has 15 amino acids. CDR3 residues: CATSRDLAVTETQYF. DNA for the CDR3: TGTGCCACCAGCAGAGATTTAGCAGTTACGGAGACCCAGTACTTC.

This clone appeared once. The chain employs TRBV10-3 and TRBJ2-3; 9 bases line up with TRBD2. Germline assignment: CDR1 ENHRY and CDR2 SYGVKD. The CDR3 contains 15 residues. V lost 3 bases and J lost 1; bases outside the gene matches: 2. CDR3 in amino acids: CAISDGGGGTDTQYF. The CDR3 region has the DNA TGTGCCATCAGTGACGGCGGGGGGGGCACAGATACGCAGTATTTT.